This is a list of T cell receptor beta chains from one sample in a study of OX40 agonist ivuxolimab in advanced cancers. The repertoire was sequenced with immunoSEQ multiplex PCR; TCRdb's copy has only in-frame clones and lacks some. The sample lists about 83,000 clones; over 75% were seen once. The sample here was CD4+ or CD8+ T cells sorted from blood, taken in a trial of the OX40 agonist ivuxolimab. The receptors derive from an adult with an advanced solid tumor such as melanoma, head and neck, liver or kidney cancer. Each CDR3 is given with its conserved first and last residue. A D gene is named only where the DNA matches it firmly. Rows may omit the clone size; those that give it use once, few, many or a size class.

TRBD1 | NA | TRBJ2-7 | TRBV14 | TGTGCCAGCAGCCGGTCCGGACAGGGGTTTTATGCGCAGTACTTC | CASSRSGQGFYAQYF
NA | NA | TRBJ2-2 | TRBV7-9 | TGTGCCAGCAGCCCTTCCCGGGGCTTAACCGGGGAGCTGTTTTTT | CASSPSRGLTGELFF
TRBD1 | once | TRBJ2-7 | TRBV6-5 | TGTGCCAGCAGAAGGACAGGGGGCCTCTACGAGCAGTACTTC | CASRRTGGLYEQYF
NA | NA | TRBJ2-7 | TRBV6-1 | TGTGCCAGCAGTGAAAATCAGTGGGAGCAGTACTTC | CASSENQWEQYF
TRBD2 | NA | TRBJ2-1 | TRBV5-1 | TGCGCCAGCAGCTTGGCCGGACTAGCGGGGGCCCTACGAACAAATGAGCAGTTCTTC | CASSLAGLAGALRTNEQFF
NA | NA | TRBJ2-7 | TRBV20-1 | TGCAGTGCTAGAAGCGGGCACGAGCAGTACTTC | CSARSGHEQYF
TRBD2 | NA | TRBJ2-3 | TRBV19 | TGTGCCAGTAGCGCAACTAGCGGGGGGCGCACAGATACGCAGTATTTT | CASSATSGGRTDTQYF
NA | NA | TRBJ1-5 | TRBV6-1 | TGTGCCAGCCGAGCGGGGTTTTCTGGCAATCAGCCCCAGCATTTT | CASRAGFSGNQPQHF
TRBD2 | NA | TRBJ2-3 | TRBV11-2 | TGTGCCAGCAGCTTATTCCTAGCGGGGGGGCCGTTAGATACGCAGTATTTT | CASSLFLAGGPLDTQYF
TRBD1 | once | TRBJ2-5 | TRBV2 | TGTGCCAGTCAGGGACAGGGGAGAGAGACCCAGTACTTC | CASQGQGRETQYF
TRBD2 | NA | TRBJ2-5 | TRBV19 | TGTGCCAGTAGTCCATGGACTAGCGGGGGCCAAGAGACCCAGTACTTC | CASSPWTSGGQETQYF
NA | few | TRBJ2-6 | TRBV2 | TGTGCCAGCAGTGAATTGGGGTTAGGGGCCAACGTCCTGACTTTC | CASSELGLGANVLTF
NA | NA | TRBJ1-3 | TRBV7-2 | TGTGCCAGCAGCTTACGGACCTCCGGAAACACCATATATTTT | CASSLRTSGNTIYF
TRBD2 | NA | TRBJ2-1 | TRBV27 | TGTGCCAGCAGAGGGGGGACTAGAGGTTCCAATGAGCAGTTCTTC | CASRGGTRGSNEQFF
TRBD2 | NA | TRBJ2-5 | TRBV5-8 | TGTGCCAGCAGCTTAGCGGGGAACCAAGAGACCCAGTACTTC | CASSLAGNQETQYF
NA | NA | TRBJ1-6 | TRBV2 | TGTGCCAGCAGTGAAGGATCGGGGTTCTATAATTCACCCCTCCACTTT | CASSEGSGFYNSPLHF
TRBD2 | NA | TRBJ2-1 | TRBV7-8 | TGTGCCAGCAGCATAGGGGGAGCGGGGGGCAATTACAATGAGCAGTTCTTC | CASSIGGAGGNYNEQFF
NA | few | TRBJ2-2 | TRBV7-3 | TGTGCCAGCAGCTTAGCGCTAGATATTGGGGAGCTGTTTTTT | CASSLALDIGELFF
NA | once | TRBJ2-1 | TRBV5-6 | TGTGCCAGCAGCTTTAATCCCAGCAAAGCCTACAATGAGCAGTTCTTC | CASSFNPSKAYNEQFF
TRBD2 | NA | TRBJ2-3 | TRBV9 | TGTGCCAGCAGCGTAGCCGGTGGGGGTAGCGGGGTTGCAGATACGCAGTATTTT | CASSVAGGGSGVADTQYF
NA | few | TRBJ1-5 | TRBV30 | TGTGCCTGGAGTGTACGGGGGAGAAGCAATCAGCCCCAGCATTTT | CAWSVRGRSNQPQHF
TRBD1 | NA | TRBJ2-7 | TRBV7-2 | TGTGCCAGCAGCTTAAAAGGGACAGGGAGCGAAACCTACGAGCAGTACTTC | CASSLKGTGSETYEQYF
NA | NA | TRBJ2-2 | TRBV27 | TGTGCCAGCAGTTTAGGTTCGACCGGGGAGCTGTTTTTT | CASSLGSTGELFF
TRBD1 | once | TRBJ1-4 | TRBV6-6 | TGTGCCAGCAGATCCACAGGGGGCGATGAAAAACTGTTTTTT | CASRSTGGDEKLFF
TRBD2 | NA | TRBJ2-1 | TRBV5-4 | TGTGCCAGCACCTGGTGGAGCGGGGCTGTCAATGAGCAGTTCTTC | CASTWWSGAVNEQFF
NA | once | TRBJ1-1 | TRBV29-1 | TGCAGCGTTGAAGATACAGGGCTGAACACTGAAGCTTTCTTT | CSVEDTGLNTEAFF
NA | NA | TRBJ2-7 | TRBV18 | TGTGCCAGCTCACCAAAGGACAGGGAGGGTCGGCAGTACTTC | CASSPKDREGRQYF
NA | NA | TRBJ1-6 | TRBV21-1 | TGTGCCAGCAGCAAAGTAGGGGAGAAGCGAGAGAATTCACCCCTCCACTTT | CASSKVGEKRENSPLHF
TRBD1 | NA | TRBJ1-4 | TRBV6-5 | TGTGCCAGCAAACAGGGGGCGGCTAATGAAAAACTGTTTTTT | CASKQGAANEKLFF
NA | NA | TRBJ1-2 | TRBV5-1 | TGCGCCAGCAGCTTGGGGACGCCCAGAGACGGCTACACCTTC | CASSLGTPRDGYTF
NA | NA | TRBJ2-6 | TRBV6-5 | TGTGCCAGCAGGTTCTCTGGGGCCAACGTCCTGACTTTC | CASRFSGANVLTF
NA | NA | TRBJ2-7 | TRBV11-2 | TGTGCCAGCAGCCAAAGCGGAGGGGATAACTACGAGCAGTACTTC | CASSQSGGDNYEQYF
NA | NA | TRBJ2-5 | TRBV7-2 | TGTGCCAGCAGCGAACAGGGAAAAGAGACCCAGTACTTC | CASSEQGKETQYF
TRBD2 | NA | TRBJ2-7 | TRBV2 | TGTGCCAGCAGTGACCTAGCGGGGACCTACGAGCAGTACTTC | CASSDLAGTYEQYF
NA | once | TRBJ2-1 | TRBV5-5 | TGTGCCAGCAGCTTCTTCCCGGGGACGGAGCAGTTCTTC | CASSFFPGTEQFF
TRBD1 | NA | TRBJ1-1 | TRBV4-1 | TGCGCCAGCAGCCCCGGACAGGGGGCGATCACTGAAGCTTTCTTT | CASSPGQGAITEAFF
TRBD2 | NA | TRBJ2-3 | TRBV9 | TGTGCCAGCAGCCCCCGGACTAGCGGGGCTTCCACAGATACGCAGTATTTT | CASSPRTSGASTDTQYF
NA | NA | TRBJ1-2 | TRBV4-3 | TGCGCCAGCAGCCTTTCTGGATATGGCTACACCTTC | CASSLSGYGYTF
TRBD2 | NA | TRBJ2-1 | TRBV9 | TGTGCCAGCAGCGTAGTAGCGGGGGGGCCGGGTGAGCAGTTCTTC | CASSVVAGGPGEQFF
TRBD1 | once | TRBJ2-5 | TRBV7-9 | TGTGCCAGCAGCCCCGGACAGGGGGCGAACCTACAAGAGACCCAGTACTTC | CASSPGQGANLQETQYF
NA | NA | TRBJ1-6 | TRBV7-2 | TGTGCCAGCAGCTCAGGGATGCTGGGCGGCTCACCCCTCCACTTT | CASSSGMLGGSPLHF
NA | NA | TRBJ2-7 | TRBV6-5 | TGTGCCAGCAGTTGGAGACAGCTGTACGAGCAGTACTTC | CASSWRQLYEQYF